This T cell receptor (beta chain) originates from a study of T-cell reconstitution after alpha-beta-depleted transplantation in children. Overall study results and limits: It was surviving recipient T cells and thymic progenitors that gave some patients high TCRbeta diversity at day 60. Roughly two months post-transplant, alpha-beta T cells reportedly originated from several hundred graft clones that had expanded. After one year, T-cell counts and TCRbeta diversity mostly came from new T cells.

This clonotype was seen many times. Its antigen is not known. Unique molecular identifiers were used in preparing the TCRbeta library. MiXCR, run by TCRdb on the PCR reads, gives a single entry per CDR3 protein. The sample records around 440,000 distinct CDR3 sequences, about 10% being singletons. The V gene end was trimmed by 4 bases and the J gene end by 7 bases; junction bases not matched to a gene: 8. This CDR3 spans 16 amino acids. CDR1 and CDR2 from the germline V gene are MDHEN and SYDVKM. The sample in question was PBMCs, obtained before TCRalphabeta/CD19-depleted stem cell transplant. This sequence joins TRBV28 and TRBJ2-1, with 12 bases identical to TRBD2. This sequence was found in a child under 10 years old with inherited bone marrow failure, due to receive a stem cell transplant. CDR3 residues: CASSSPGTSGSNEQFF. The CDR3 DNA sequence: TGTGCCAGCAGTTCCCCCGGGACTAGCGGGTCAAATGAGCAGTTCTTC. The whole variable domain, filled in from reference TRBV28 and TRBJ2-1, reads DVKVTQSSRYLVKRTGEKVFLECVQDMDHENMFWYRQDPGLGLRLIYFSYDVKMKEKGDIPEGYSVSREKKERFSLILESASTNQTSMYLCASSSPGTSGSNEQFFGPGTRLTVL.